This T cell receptor (beta chain) was captured by sequencing in a study of T cells expressing NK-cell markers. Study information: All TCR beta repertoires analysed originated from sorted CD3+CD56+NKG2C+, CD3+CD56+NKG2C- and CD3+CD56-NKG2C+ T cells.

CDR3 size: 16 residues. On this clonotype itself: Its matching antigen is unknown.

5'RACE template switching with UMIs produced the TCR beta cDNA. TCRdb re-analyzed the 5' RACE reads; it lists each CDR3 protein once, without DNA. Listed are approximately 440,000 distinct CDR3 sequences; 1.4% falls within the top ten. Regarding the study as a whole: Whether the expanded NKG2C+ T cell clones recognized HCMV remained unclear.

The chain uses TRBV12-3 or TRBV12-4 and TRBJ1-1; absent DNA, TCRdb's TRBD1 call cannot be checked. This TCR was recovered from a woman between 50 and 59 years old in good health. Sequencing was performed on blood T cells: a sorted CD56 or NKG2C T cell subset, CD4+ or CD8+ T cells, or bulk PBMC T cells (not recorded which). The CDR3 reads CASSWWGLQGDTEAFF.